Below, 21 T cell receptor beta chains from the same sample are listed, as sequenced in a study of T cell responses to AZD1222 COVID-19 vaccine. Sequenced by immunoSEQ multiplex PCR; TCRdb stores in-frame clones only, minus some. Among 100,000 to 150,000 clones listed, around 84% were seen once. The material sequenced was peripheral blood, taken 28 days after the second AZD1222 dose. The receptors were gathered from an adult who received the AZD1222 COVID-19 vaccine.

A single count supports this clone. This sequence joins TRBV18 and TRBJ1-2; 9 bases line up with TRBD1. The CDR3 spans 14 residues. The J segment lost 6 bases and the V segment lost 1 base, leaving 3 bases of the junction unmatched. CDR1 and CDR2 from the germline V gene are KGHSH and LQKENI. As DNA, the CDR3 is TGTGCCAGCTCACCACGGGGGACAGGGCATGGCTACACCTTC. It translates to CASSPRGTGHGYTF.

The chain employs TRBV4-3 and TRBJ2-3, with D perhaps matching TRBD1 or TRBD2 (6 bases each). The CDR3 covers 16 residues. The germline V gene has CDR1 LGHNA and CDR2 YSLEER. The germline V and J ends were trimmed by 0 bases and 2 bases, with 12 bases remaining between them. DNA for the CDR3: TGCGCCAGCAGCCAAGATATCCGGGGGCACACAGATACGCAGTATTTT. The encoded protein is CASSQDIRGHTDTQYF.

The chain uses TRBV20-1 and TRBJ1-1; no definite D call. Trimming cost V 3 bases and J 1 base, with 6 bases left between them. Germline V gene lookup returns CDR1 DFQATT and CDR2 SNEGSKA (reference sequence). This CDR3 is built from 12 residues. As DNA, the CDR3 is TGCAGTGCTAGTCAGGCGAACACTGAAGCTTTCTTT. It is translated as CSASQANTEAFF.

The chain carries TRBV3-1 (or the pseudogene TRBV3-2) and TRBJ2-7, with D possibly TRBD1 on 6 matching bases. The CDR3 length is 15 residues. The V end was cut by 2 bases, the J end by 0 bases, with 11 bases between. Germline loops: CDR1 LGHDT, CDR2 YNNKEL (reference sequence). CDR3 protein: CASSQSPDSSYEQYF. DNA of the CDR3: TGTGCCAGCAGCCAAAGTCCGGACAGCTCCTACGAGCAGTACTTC.

In this sample, this clone turned up once. The chain couples TRBV28 to TRBJ2-1; 8 nucleotides align to TRBD2. Trimming cost V 1 base and J 6 bases; bases outside gene matches: 5. Germline CDR1 and CDR2: MDHEN and SYDVKM. The CDR3 is made up of 15 amino acids. The CDR3, as DNA: TGTGCCAGCAGTTTATTTGAGCGGGAGACCAATGAGCAGTTCTTC. The encoded protein is CASSLFERETNEQFF. Supplemented by reference TRBV28 and TRBJ2-1, the full variable domain reads DVKVTQSSRYLVKRTGEKVFLECVQDMDHENMFWYRQDPGLGLRLIYFSYDVKMKEKGDIPEGYSVSREKKERFSLILESASTNQTSMYLCASSLFERETNEQFFGPGTRLTVL.

This chain uses TRBV10-3 with TRBJ2-1, with D unclear. The length of the CDR3 is 12 residues. V dropped 3 bases and J dropped 5 bases, with 5 bases sitting between them. The germline V gene has CDR1 ENHRY and CDR2 SYGVKD. This CDR3 is CAISERDNEQFF. The CDR3 region has the DNA TGTGCCATCAGTGAAAGGGACAATGAGCAGTTCTTC.

This chain joins TRBV4-1 and TRBJ1-5, with D uncertain. Trimming stripped 1 base from V and 0 bases from J, with 7 bases between. Germline CDR1 MGHRA, CDR2 YSYEKL. The CDR3 extends over 15 amino acids. The CDR3 DNA reads as TGCGCCAGCAGCCAAGGTCAGAATAGCAATCAGCCCCAGCATTTT. Protein product: CASSQGQNSNQPQHF.

The gene calls are TRBV18 and TRBJ2-5; D ambiguous. Trimming cost V 1 base and J 5 bases, with 5 bases left between them. The germline V gene encodes CDR1 KGHSH and CDR2 LQKENI. The CDR3 contains 12 residues. The CDR3 sequence is CASSPRVETQYF. CDR3 DNA sequence: TGTGCCAGCTCACCACGGGTCGAGACCCAGTACTTC.

The chain couples TRBV29-1 to TRBJ1-2; 9 bases map to TRBD1. Looked up from germline, CDR1 is SQVTM and CDR2 is ANQGSEA. The CDR3 is made up of 15 amino acids. V dropped 2 bases and J dropped 7; count of bases not matched to a gene: 11. CDR3 region: CSVESSTGGFAGYTF. CDR3 sequence (DNA): TGCAGCGTTGAATCTTCTACAGGGGGCTTTGCTGGCTACACCTTC.

This clone was recorded once. The chain carries TRBV6-1 and TRBJ2-1; D remains ambiguous. The germline V gene encodes CDR1 MNHNS and CDR2 SASEGT. The V end lost 2 bases, the J end lost 1 base, and 6 bases lay between the germline ends. This CDR3 has 14 residues. CDR3 coding DNA: TGTGCCAGCAGTGAATCCGCATCCTACAATGAGCAGTTCTTC. This sequence encodes CASSESASYNEQFF.

The V call is TRBV12-3 or TRBV12-4, the J call TRBJ1-5; D not resolved. Trimming shortened V by 2 bases and J by 6 bases, and 8 bases separated the two germline ends. The length of the CDR3 is 13 residues. The CDR3 coding sequence is TGTGCCAGCAGTTTATTACTGGGTCAGCCCCAGCATTTT. It is translated as CASSLLLGQPQHF.

The V call is TRBV15, the J call TRBJ1-2; D unclear. V lost 0 bases and J 8 bases, leaving 13 bases between the germline ends. Germline V lookup: CDR1 LNHNV, CDR2 YYDKDF (reference sequence). The CDR3 contains 14 residues. This CDR3 is CATSRDLSRIGYTF. CDR3 in DNA: TGTGCCACCAGCAGAGATTTAAGCAGAATCGGCTACACCTTC.

The chain recombines TRBV2 with TRBJ2-7; D is possibly TRBD1 (6 bases). V was pared by 5 bases and J by 1 base, with 15 bases between. Germline CDR1 and CDR2: SNHLY and FYNNEI. CDR3 size: 15 residues. CDR3 region: CASSSRDTGSYEQYF. The CDR3, as DNA: TGTGCCAGCAGTAGCCGGGACACGGGATCCTACGAGCAGTACTTC.

The chain combines TRBV19 with TRBJ2-7; possibly TRBD1 for D (6 bases). The V gene lost 5 bases and the J gene lost 3 bases, with 23 bases spanning the gap. The CDR3 length is 17 residues. Germline V gives CDR1 LNHDA, CDR2 SQIVND (reference sequence). The CDR3 DNA is TGTGCCAGTAGTCCGGACAGTTCCTTGTACGGAAACTACGAGCAGTACTTC. Its protein is CASSPDSSLYGNYEQYF.

The chain uses TRBV2 and TRBJ2-1; no clear D gene. In germline, CDR1 is SNHLY, CDR2 FYNNEI. The CDR3 runs to 12 residues. V lost 7 bases and J lost 2, with 6 bases in between. CDR3 sequence: CASTGTYNEQFF. The CDR3 region has the DNA TGTGCCAGCACTGGGACCTACAATGAGCAGTTCTTC.

This chain connects TRBV7-3 to TRBJ2-1; the match to TRBD2 covers 11 bases. Germline assignment: CDR1 SGHTA and CDR2 FQGTGA. The CDR3 spans 15 residues. Losses at the gene ends were 4 bases for V and 7 bases for J; bases not matched to a gene: 6. This chain's CDR3 is CASSSSGGRMNEQFF. The CDR3, as DNA: TGTGCCAGCAGCTCTAGCGGGGGGAGAATGAATGAGCAGTTCTTC.

In its sample, this clone ranks as large (0.1 to 1%). The chain couples TRBV9 to TRBJ2-1; D uncertain. Trimming took off 0 bases at V and 0 bases at J, with 13 bases between the two ends. The CDR3 consists of 17 residues. Germline V gives CDR1 SGDLS, CDR2 YYNGEE. As DNA, the CDR3 is TGTGCCAGCAGCGTAGCTGATCAGAGTCACTCCTACAATGAGCAGTTCTTC. Its translation: CASSVADQSHSYNEQFF.

The chain combines TRBV27 with TRBJ2-7; unclear D gene. Germline lookup yields CDR1 MNHEY and CDR2 SMNVEV (reference sequence). The CDR3 has 14 residues. Trimming stripped 5 bases from V and 0 bases from J, with 11 bases between. Here the CDR3 reads CASSLTASSYEQYF. CDR3 DNA: TGTGCCAGCAGTCTAACAGCTAGCTCCTACGAGCAGTACTTC.

In DNA, the CDR3 is TGTGCCAGTAGTATTTCAGGGGTGAATTCACCCCTCCACTTT. Translation gives CASSISGVNSPLHF. This chain uses TRBV19 with TRBJ1-6, with D possibly being TRBD1 (6 bases). This CDR3 contains 14 residues. CDR1 LNHDA and CDR2 SQIVND come from the germline V gene (reference sequence). Trimming removed 3 bases at V and 7 bases at J, with 10 bases between.

In its sample, this clone was seen a few times. CDR3 protein: CASSLAGENAEAFF. CDR3 sequence (DNA): TGTGCCAGCAGCTTAGCAGGGGAAAACGCTGAAGCTTTCTTT. The chain has TRBV7-3 and TRBJ1-1; possible D gene TRBD1, 6 bases. With 2 bases removed from V and 6 bases from J, the gap between germline ends came to 13 bases. CDR3 length equals 14 residues. Germline values: CDR1 SGHTA, CDR2 FQGTGA.

J is TRBJ2-2 and V is TRBV15; 8 bases are shared with TRBD2. The V gene's germline CDR1 is LNHNV and CDR2 YYDKDF (reference sequence). CDR3 length: 17 amino acids. V gave up 1 base and J gave up 1 base; unmatched junction bases: 5. Here the CDR3 DNA reads TGTGCCACCAGCAGAGCCTTCACTAGCGGGAACACCGGGGAGCTGTTTTTT. Translation gives CATSRAFTSGNTGELFF.